This T cell receptor beta chain was captured in a study of T-cell reconstitution after alpha-beta-depleted transplantation in children. This clonotype occurred many times. The CDR3 length is 14 residues. The V end was cut by 0 bases, the J end by 3 bases, with 7 bases between. The germline V gene has CDR1 SGHTA and CDR2 FQGNSA. The TCRbeta library was prepared with unique molecular identifiers. MiXCR, run by TCRdb on the PCR reads, gives a single entry per CDR3 protein. The sample yields about 480,000 distinct CDR3 sequences, 12% seen once. The source was PBMCs from the stem cell graft donor, collected from the stem cell graft. The sequence was collected from a human donor who donated a stem cell graft to a child with combined immunodeficiency. The gene calls are TRBV7-2 and TRBJ2-3; D call uncertain. CDR3 sequence: CASSLAGRTDTQYF. CDR3 DNA sequence: TGTGCCAGCAGCTTAGCTGGGCGGACAGATACGCAGTATTTT.